This TCR beta chain derives from a study of circulating CD8 cells and anti-PD-1 response in melanoma. Study in general: Non-responders showed stable or progressive disease; responders showed complete or partial response. Study-level findings and limits: Published repertoire comparisons used only baseline and M1 samples. The cohort mixed treatment-naive and previously treated patients.

Sorting of live CD3+CD8+TCRalphabeta+ cells by PD-1 and/or TIGIT gave four subsets. The CDR3 runs 16 residues. Trimming cost V 7 bases and J 5 bases, with 21 bases left between them. Looked up from germline, CDR1 is MDHEN and CDR2 is SYDVKM. Within the sample, this clonotype is medium-sized (0.01 to 0.1%). Its target is unknown. Using approximately 16 ng of total RNA, TCR libraries were made with the QIAseq Immune Repertoire TCR panel. Each CDR3 protein gets one entry after TCRdb re-called the reads with MiXCR. Altogether about 400 distinct CDR3 sequences are present, approximately 6.4% being singletons, with the ten largest covering 45% to 70%.

This TCR derives from a human donor with melanoma. The rearrangement joins TRBV28 to TRBJ2-1, with D perhaps TRBD2 (5 bases). Sequenced material: CD8+ T cells from PBMCs, taken at baseline or after one month of anti-PD-1 therapy (not recorded which). The CDR3: CASIPLGSGRDNEQFF. CDR3 nucleotides: TGTGCCAGCATCCCGCTGGGGAGCGGTAGGGACAATGAGCAGTTCTTC.